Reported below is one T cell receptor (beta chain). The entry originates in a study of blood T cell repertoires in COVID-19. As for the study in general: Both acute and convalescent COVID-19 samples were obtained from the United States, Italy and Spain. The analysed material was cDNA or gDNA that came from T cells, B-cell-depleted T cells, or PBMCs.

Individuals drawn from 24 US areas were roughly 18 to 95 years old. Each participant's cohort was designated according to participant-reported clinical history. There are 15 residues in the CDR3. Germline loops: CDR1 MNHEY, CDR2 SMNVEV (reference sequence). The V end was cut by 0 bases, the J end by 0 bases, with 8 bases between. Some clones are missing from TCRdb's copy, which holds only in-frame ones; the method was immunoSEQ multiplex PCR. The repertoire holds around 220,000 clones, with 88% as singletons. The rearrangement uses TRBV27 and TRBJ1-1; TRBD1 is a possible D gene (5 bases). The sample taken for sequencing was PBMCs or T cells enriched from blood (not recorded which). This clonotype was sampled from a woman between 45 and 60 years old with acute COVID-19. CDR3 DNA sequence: TGTGCCAGCAGTTTATCGGGGGGTCTGAACACTGAAGCTTTCTTT. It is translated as CASSLSGGLNTEAFF.